Sequencing of this T cell receptor (beta chain) was carried out in a study of cytomegalovirus exposure and HLA in healthy donors. The study, taken as a whole, reports: Association with HLA alleles at 0.05 false discovery rate was found for around 15,000 TCR beta sequences in a later analysis. TCR sequences were mostly rare, though some public TCRs occurred in many donors. Based on reports, TCR beta sequences accurately predicted HLA-A and HLA-B alleles for most subjects. A later analysis reportedly found that, within productive TCRs, an Asian-associated ancestry cluster had fewer N-insertions than the mean observed across the roughly 690 donors.

This clone was seen just once. Antigen specificity is unknown. The junction had 7 bases not matched to a gene; V was cut back by 3 bases and J by 9 bases. CDR3 size: 15 residues. Germline CDR1 is SGDLS and CDR2 is YYNGEE. A multiplex PCR was run with 60 Vbeta primers and 13 Jbeta primers. Clones were sequenced by immunoSEQ multiplex PCR, and TCRdb holds only the in-frame ones, with some missing. The sample lists roughly 80,000 clones; approximately 84% were seen once. Sequenced: PBMCs. The receptor comes from a woman aged 45-60 years in good health and CMV-seronegative. This chain uses TRBV9 with TRBJ2-1, with 12 positions matching TRBD1. In DNA, the CDR3 is TGTGCCAGCAGCGCCCTGGGACAGGGGGCGACTGAGCAGTTCTTC. This codes for CASSALGQGATEQFF.